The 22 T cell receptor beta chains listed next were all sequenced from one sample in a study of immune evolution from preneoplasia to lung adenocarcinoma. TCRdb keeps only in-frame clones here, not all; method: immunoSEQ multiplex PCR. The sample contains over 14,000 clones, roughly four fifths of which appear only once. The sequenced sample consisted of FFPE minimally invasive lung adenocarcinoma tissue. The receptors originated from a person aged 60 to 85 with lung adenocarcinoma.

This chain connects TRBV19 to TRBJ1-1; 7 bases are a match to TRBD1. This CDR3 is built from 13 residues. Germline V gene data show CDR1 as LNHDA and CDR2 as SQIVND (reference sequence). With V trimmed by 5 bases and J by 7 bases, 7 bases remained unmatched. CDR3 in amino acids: CASSPNRQGEAFF. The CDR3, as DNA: TGTGCCAGTAGTCCTAACAGACAGGGTGAAGCTTTCTTT.

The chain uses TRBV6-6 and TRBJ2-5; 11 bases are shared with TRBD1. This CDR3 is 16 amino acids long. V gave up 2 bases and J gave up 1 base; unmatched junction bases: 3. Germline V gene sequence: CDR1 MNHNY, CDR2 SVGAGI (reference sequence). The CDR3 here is CASSYGQGALQETQYF. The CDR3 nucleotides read TGTGCCAGCAGTTACGGACAGGGGGCCCTCCAAGAGACCCAGTACTTC.

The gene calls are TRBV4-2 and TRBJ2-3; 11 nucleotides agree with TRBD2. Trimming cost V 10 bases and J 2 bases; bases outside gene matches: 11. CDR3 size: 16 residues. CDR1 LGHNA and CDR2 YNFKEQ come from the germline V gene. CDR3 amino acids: CATNPLAGVNTDTQYF. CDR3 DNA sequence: TGTGCCACAAACCCACTAGCGGGAGTAAACACAGATACGCAGTATTTT.

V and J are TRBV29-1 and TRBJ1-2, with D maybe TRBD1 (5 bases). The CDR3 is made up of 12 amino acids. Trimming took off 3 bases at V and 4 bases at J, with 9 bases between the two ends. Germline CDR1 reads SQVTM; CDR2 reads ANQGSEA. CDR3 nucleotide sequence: TGCAGCGTTGATACCAGGGTCTATGGCTACACCTTC. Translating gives CSVDTRVYGYTF. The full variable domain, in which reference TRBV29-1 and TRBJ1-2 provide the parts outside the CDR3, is SAVISQKPSRDICQRGTSLTIQCQVDSQVTMMFWYRQQPGQSLTLIATANQGSEATYESGFVIDKFPISRPNLTFSTLTVSNMSPEDSSIYLCSVDTRVYGYTFGSGTRLTVV.

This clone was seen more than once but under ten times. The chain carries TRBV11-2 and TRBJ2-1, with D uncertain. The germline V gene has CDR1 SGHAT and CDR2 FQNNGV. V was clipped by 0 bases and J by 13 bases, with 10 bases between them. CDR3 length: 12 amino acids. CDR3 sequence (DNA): TGTGCCAGCAGCTTAGATTGGGGTTTTCAGTTCTTC. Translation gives CASSLDWGFQFF.

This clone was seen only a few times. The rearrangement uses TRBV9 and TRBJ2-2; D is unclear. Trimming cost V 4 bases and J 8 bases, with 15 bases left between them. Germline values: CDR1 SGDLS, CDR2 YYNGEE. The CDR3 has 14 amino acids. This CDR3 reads CASSPLSREGELFF. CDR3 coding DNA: TGTGCCAGCAGCCCACTGAGTCGTGAGGGGGAGCTGTTTTTT.

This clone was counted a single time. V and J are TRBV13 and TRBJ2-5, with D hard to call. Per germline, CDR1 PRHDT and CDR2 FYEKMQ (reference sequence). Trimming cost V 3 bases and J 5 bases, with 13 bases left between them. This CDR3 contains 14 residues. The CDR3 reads CASSFAVVRETQYF. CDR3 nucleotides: TGTGCCAGCAGCTTCGCAGTAGTTCGGGAGACCCAGTACTTC. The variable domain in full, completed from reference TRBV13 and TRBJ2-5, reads AAGVIQSPRHLIKEKRETATLKCYPIPRHDTVYWYQQGPGQDPQFLISFYEKMQSDKGSIPDRFSAQQFSDYHSELNMSSLELGDSALYFCASSFAVVRETQYFGPGTRLLVL.

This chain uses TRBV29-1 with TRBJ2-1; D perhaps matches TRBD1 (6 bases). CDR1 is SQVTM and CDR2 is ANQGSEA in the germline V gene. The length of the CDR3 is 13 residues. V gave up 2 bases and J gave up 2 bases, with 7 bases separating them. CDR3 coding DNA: TGCAGCGTTGAAAGGGACACCTACAATGAGCAGTTCTTC. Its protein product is CSVERDTYNEQFF.

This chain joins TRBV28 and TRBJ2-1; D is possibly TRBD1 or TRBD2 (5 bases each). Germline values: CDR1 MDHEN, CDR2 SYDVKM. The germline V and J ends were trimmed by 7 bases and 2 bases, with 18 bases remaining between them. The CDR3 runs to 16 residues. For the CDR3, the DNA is TGTGCCAGCACCACGACCCGGGACCCACCCTACAATGAGCAGTTCTTC. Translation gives CASTTTRDPPYNEQFF.

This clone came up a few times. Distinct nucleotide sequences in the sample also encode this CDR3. The CDR3 reads CASSFRGGYNEQFF. CDR3 nucleotides: TGCGCCAGCAGCTTCCGGGGGGGCTACAATGAGCAGTTCTTC. J is TRBJ2-1 and V is TRBV5-1; the match to TRBD2 covers 8 bases. With V trimmed by 2 bases and J by 3 bases, 1 base remained unmatched. CDR3 length equals 14 residues. Germline-derived CDR1 and CDR2 are SGHRS and YFSETQ.

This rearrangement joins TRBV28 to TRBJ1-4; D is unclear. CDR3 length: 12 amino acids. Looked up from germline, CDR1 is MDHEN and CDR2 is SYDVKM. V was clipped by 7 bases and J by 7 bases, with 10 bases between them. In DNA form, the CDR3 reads TGTGCCAGCACCCCGGGTGGTGAAAAACTGTTTTTT. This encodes CASTPGGEKLFF.

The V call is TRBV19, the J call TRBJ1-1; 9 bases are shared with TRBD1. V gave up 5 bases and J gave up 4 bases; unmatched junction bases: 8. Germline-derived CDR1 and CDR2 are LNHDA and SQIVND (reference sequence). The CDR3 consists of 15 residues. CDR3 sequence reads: CASSGGQGWSTEAFF. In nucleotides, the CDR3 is TGTGCCAGTAGTGGGGGACAGGGATGGAGCACTGAAGCTTTCTTT.

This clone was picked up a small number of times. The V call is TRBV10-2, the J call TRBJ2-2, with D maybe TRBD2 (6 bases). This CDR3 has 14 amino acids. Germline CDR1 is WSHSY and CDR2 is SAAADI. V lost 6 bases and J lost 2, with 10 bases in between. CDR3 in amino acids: CASRTGTNTGELFF. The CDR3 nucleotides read TGCGCCAGCAGGACCGGGACTAACACCGGGGAGCTGTTTTTT.

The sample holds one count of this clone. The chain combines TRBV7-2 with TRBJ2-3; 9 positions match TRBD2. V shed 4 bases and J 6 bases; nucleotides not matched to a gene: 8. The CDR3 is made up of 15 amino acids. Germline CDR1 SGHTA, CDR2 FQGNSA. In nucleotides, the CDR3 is TGTGCCAGCAGCTCTTCTAGCGGGGAGGTCGATACGCAGTATTTT. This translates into CASSSSSGEVDTQYF.

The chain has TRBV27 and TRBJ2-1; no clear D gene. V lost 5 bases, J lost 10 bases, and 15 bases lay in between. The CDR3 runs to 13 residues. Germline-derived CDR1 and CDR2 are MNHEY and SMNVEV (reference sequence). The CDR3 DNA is TGTGCCAGCAGTGCCCAACCCCCAAGGGAGCAGTTCTTC. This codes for CASSAQPPREQFF.

The CDR3 region is CASSLGTGGMNTEAFF. In nucleotides, the CDR3 is TGTGCCAGCAGCTTAGGGACGGGGGGGATGAACACTGAAGCTTTCTTT. The V and J genes are TRBV11-3 and TRBJ1-1, with D maybe TRBD1 (5 bases). In germline, CDR1 is SGHNT, CDR2 YENEEA. Deletions cut 1 base from V and 0 bases from J, with 12 bases between. This CDR3 has 16 amino acids.

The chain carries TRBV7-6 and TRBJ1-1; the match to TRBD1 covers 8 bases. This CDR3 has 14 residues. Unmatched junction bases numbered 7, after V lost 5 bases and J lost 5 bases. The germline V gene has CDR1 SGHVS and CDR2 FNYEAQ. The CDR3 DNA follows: TGTGCCAGCAGCCGCCCGACAGGGGATACTGAAGCTTTCTTT. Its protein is CASSRPTGDTEAFF. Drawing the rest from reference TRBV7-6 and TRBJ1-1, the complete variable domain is GAGVSQSPRYKVTKRGQDVALRCDPISGHVSLYWYRQALGQGPEFLTYFNYEAQQDKSGLPNDRFSAERPEGSISTLTIQRTEQRDSAMYRCASSRPTGDTEAFFGQGTRLTVV.

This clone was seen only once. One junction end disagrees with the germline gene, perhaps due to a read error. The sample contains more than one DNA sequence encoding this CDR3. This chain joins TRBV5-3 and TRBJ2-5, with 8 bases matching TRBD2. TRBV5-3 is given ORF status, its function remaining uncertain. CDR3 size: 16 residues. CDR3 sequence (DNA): TGTGCTAGAAGCTTGGGGCACCCGGGACTAGAGGAGACCCAGTACTTC. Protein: CARSLGHPGLEETQYF.

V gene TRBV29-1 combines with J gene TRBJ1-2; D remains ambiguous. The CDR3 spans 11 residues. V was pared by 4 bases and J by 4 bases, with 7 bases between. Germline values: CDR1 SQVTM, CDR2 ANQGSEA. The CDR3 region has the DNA TGCAGCGTTGCGTCAGGCTATGGCTACACCTTC. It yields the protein CSVASGYGYTF.

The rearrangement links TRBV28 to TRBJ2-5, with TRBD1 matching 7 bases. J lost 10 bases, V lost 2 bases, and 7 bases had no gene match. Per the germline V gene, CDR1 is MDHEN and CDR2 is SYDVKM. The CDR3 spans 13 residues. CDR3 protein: CASSLAGGQSQYF. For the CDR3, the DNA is TGTGCCAGCAGTTTAGCAGGGGGACAGAGCCAGTACTTC.

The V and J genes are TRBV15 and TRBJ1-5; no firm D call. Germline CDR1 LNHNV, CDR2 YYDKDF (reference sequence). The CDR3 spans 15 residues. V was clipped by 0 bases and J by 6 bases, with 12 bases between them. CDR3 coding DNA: TGTGCCACCAGCAGAGATAAAGGGTTGGGTCAGCCCCAGCATTTT. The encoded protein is CATSRDKGLGQPQHF.

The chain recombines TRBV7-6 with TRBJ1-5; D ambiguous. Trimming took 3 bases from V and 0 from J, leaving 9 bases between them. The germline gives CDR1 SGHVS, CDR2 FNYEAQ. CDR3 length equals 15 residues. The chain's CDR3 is CASSFQAYSNQPQHF. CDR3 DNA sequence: TGTGCCAGCAGCTTCCAAGCCTATAGCAATCAGCCCCAGCATTTT.